The subject of this entry is one T cell receptor (beta chain). The data are from a study of naive CD8 T cells in extremely preterm neonates. Assay used: immunoSEQ multiplex PCR; TCRdb lists only in-frame clones, some missing. The sample has about 5,000 clones, approximately 97% seen once; the top ten hold roughly 8.6%. The germline CDR1 and CDR2 sequences are SGDLS and YYNGEE. CDR3 length: 15 residues. V was trimmed by 4 bases and J by 1 base, leaving 14 bases between them. The TCR comes from a human donor in good health. Sequencing used naive CD8+ T cells from blood. This chain connects TRBV9 to TRBJ1-1, with TRBD1 as a possible D gene (6 bases). This CDR3 is CASSSPLTGNTEAFF. CDR3 sequence (DNA): TGTGCCAGCAGCTCCCCCTTGACAGGGAACACTGAAGCTTTCTTT.